This T cell receptor (beta chain) appears in the sequencing data of a study of blood T cell repertoires in COVID-19 (dated by TCRdb to 2020 to 2021). Broadly, across the study: Samples covering the acute and convalescent phases of COVID-19 were provided by collaborators in the United States, Italy and Spain. HLA class I and class II types, where available, came from metadata supplied by the sample provider rather than from assay-based typing. Subjects who had been exposed to COVID-19, were actively infected with it, or had recovered from it provided the deeply sampled blood TCRbeta repertoires that made up the dataset. The prospective study material was composed of cDNA or gDNA derived from T cells, B-cell-depleted T cells, or PBMCs. Nearly every sample came with metadata listing a de-identified subject ID, COVID-19 status, age in years and sex. A freely available public database, intended as a resource for researchers studying the immune response to SARS-CoV-2, is where the repertoires were released. The samples were drawn from two sources: the first 160 participants of the ongoing ImmuneRACE study, and 1,200 or so subjects contributed by 6 global collaborators. Points the paper makes about the study in general: The amount of clinical and demographic metadata varied by source and participant and was provided uncurated.

CDR3 length: 17 amino acids, cysteine to phenylalanine. Only CDR3 DNA is held: 51 bases, read in frame from base 1. Based on the germline V gene, the CDR1 and CDR2 sequences are SGHTA and FQGNSA. V ends up 0 bases short and J 8 bases short, with an unmatched junction base count of 9. The immunoSEQ Assay, a bias-controlled multiplex PCR, was used to amplify TCRbeta CDR3 regions from genomic DNA. Regarding the original processing steps: The number of nucleated cells in each sample was estimated from the amplification of reference gene primers within the assay. To quantify the absolute abundance of each unique TCRbeta CDR3 rearrangement, sequence reads were collapsed and filtered. For each sample, productive Simpson clonality was calculated as the square root of Simpson's diversity index across productive rearrangements. TCRdb re-hosts the immuneACCESS table, in-frame sequences only. Its copies lack some clones; in the studies checked, an unresolved V gene accounts for under half of them, and the cause for the rest is not known. That table supplies the V and J calls and clone size; D and trimming were determined from the DNA. Across this sample there are approximately 120,000 clones, with about 78% seen only once. Of the sample, approximately 4.3% falls within the top ten clones.

Each collaborating institution followed its own protocols to collect whole blood in K2EDTA tubes. For TCRbeta analysis, collaborators shipped samples in one of three forms: frozen whole blood, isolated PBMCs, or DNA extracted from either of those sample types. As to this clone: This clone's antigen is unknown. No quality values exist for individual bases; no much larger clone is one base distant.

The rearrangement joined TRBV7-2 to TRBJ2-3, with 12 middle bases fitting TRBD1. This clonotype was obtained from a human donor in a cohort sampled during active or convalescent COVID-19. Sequencing input: peripheral blood. The CDR3 region: CASSLALRDRGRLTQYF. The sequenced DNA: TGTGCCAGCAGCTTAGCCCTTAGGGACAGGGGGCGTCTTACGCAGTATTTT.